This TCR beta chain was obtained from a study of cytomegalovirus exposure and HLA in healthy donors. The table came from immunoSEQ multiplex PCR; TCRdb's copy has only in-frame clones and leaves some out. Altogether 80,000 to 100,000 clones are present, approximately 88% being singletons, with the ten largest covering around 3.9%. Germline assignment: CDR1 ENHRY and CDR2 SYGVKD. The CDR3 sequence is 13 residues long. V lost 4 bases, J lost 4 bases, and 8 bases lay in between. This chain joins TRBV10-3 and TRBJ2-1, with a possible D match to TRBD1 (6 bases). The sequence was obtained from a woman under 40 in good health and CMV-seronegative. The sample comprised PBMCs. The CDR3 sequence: CAISVDRYNEQFF. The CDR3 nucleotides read TGTGCCATCAGTGTGGACAGATACAATGAGCAGTTCTTC.